A selection of T cell receptor beta chains follows, all from one sample in a study of beta chain features in type 1 diabetes. Measured with immunoSEQ multiplex PCR; TCRdb has only the in-frame clones, and not every one. There are 350,000 to 450,000 clones in the sample; over 11% occur only once, and approximately 0.035% lies in the top ten. Sequences were obtained from naive CD4+ T cells from blood. All receptors derive from a man aged 25 to 45 in good health. The CDR3 runs from the conserved cysteine through the conserved F or W. Each record gives: J gene, D gene, CDR3 length, clone size, V gene, CDR3 DNA, CDR3 protein. The D gene is left open where the match is weak. A clone size is listed for some rows: how often the clone was seen (once, few, many), or a class if it is expanded.

>TRBJ2-1|NA|16|NA|TRBV15
TGTGCCACCAGCAGAGTACGCGGGGCTGGCTACAATGAGCAGTTCTTC
CATSRVRGAGYNEQFF
>TRBJ2-3|NA|13|NA|TRBV7-9
TGTGCCAGCAGCCCCCCGGGGGCAGATACGCAGTATTTT
CASSPPGADTQYF
>TRBJ1-4|TRBD1|11|few|TRBV29-1
TGCAGCGTTGACCAGACAGGGGCTCTGTTTTTT
CSVDQTGALFF
>TRBJ2-1|TRBD1|14|NA|TRBV12-5
TGTGCTAGTGGTTCCGGGACAGGGCACAATGAGCAGTTCTTC
CASGSGTGHNEQFF
>TRBJ2-5|TRBD1|14|NA|TRBV5-1
TGCGCCAGCAGCACTGGACAGGGGGCCGAGACCCAGTACTTC
CASSTGQGAETQYF
>TRBJ1-4|TRBD1|15|NA|TRBV7-2
TGTGCCAGCAGCTCCCGGACAGGGCCCTCCGAAAAACTGTTTTTT
CASSSRTGPSEKLFF
>TRBJ2-7|TRBD1|14|few|TRBV25-1
TGTGCCAGCAGTGGGACAGGGGTCATCCACGAGCAGTACTTC
CASSGTGVIHEQYF
>TRBJ2-6|TRBD1|17|NA|TRBV2
TGTGCCAGCAGGGCTGGACAGGGTCGTAAAGGGGCCAACGTCCTGACTTTC
CASRAGQGRKGANVLTF
>TRBJ2-1|TRBD2|15|few|TRBV14
TGTGCCAGCAGCCCGGGACTAGCGGGAAGGAATGAGCAGTTCTTC
CASSPGLAGRNEQFF
>TRBJ2-3|NA|17|NA|TRBV9
TGTGCCAGCAGCGTAGTAGTAGGGGGACTCTCCACAGATACGCAGTATTTT
CASSVVVGGLSTDTQYF
>TRBJ2-7|NA|16|NA|TRBV11-2
TGTGCCAGCAACGGGTGGTATCGGGTTTTAATCCTACCCCAGTACTTC
CASNGWYRVLILPQYF
>TRBJ2-6|NA|18|few|TRBV30
TGTGCCTGGCGCATTTGGGACCCATCATTCTCTGGGGCCAACGTCCTGACTTTC
CAWRIWDPSFSGANVLTF
>TRBJ1-5|NA|13|few|TRBV2
TGTGCCAGCAGTAACAGGGAAAATCAGCCCCAGCATTTT
CASSNRENQPQHF
>TRBJ2-2|TRBD2|16|NA|TRBV10-3
TGTGCCATCAGTGATGGCGGGAGAAGAGTCACCGGGGAGCTGTTTTTT
CAISDGGRRVTGELFF
>TRBJ1-5|NA|17|NA|TRBV30
TGTGCCTGGAGTAGGCCGGGGGGCCTACCGAGCAATCAGCCCCAGCATTTT
CAWSRPGGLPSNQPQHF
>TRBJ2-6|NA|17|NA|TRBV4-1
TGCGCCAGCAGCCAAGATCCAAAGGGATTTGGGGCCAACGTCCTGACTTTC
CASSQDPKGFGANVLTF
>TRBJ2-3|NA|13|NA|TRBV11-2
TGTGCCAGCAGCTTAGATCGGGGGGATACGCAGTATTTT
CASSLDRGDTQYF
>TRBJ2-3|NA|8|NA|TRBV20-1
TGCAGTGCTAGTACGCAGTATTTT
CSASTQYF
>TRBJ2-5|NA|14|few|TRBV5-1
TGCGCCAGCAGCTCCGGGACTTACCTAGAGACCCAGTACTTC
CASSSGTYLETQYF
>TRBJ1-2|TRBD1|15|NA|TRBV5-4
TGTGCCAGCAGCGTTTCCGGGACAGGGAACTATGGCTACACCTTC
CASSVSGTGNYGYTF
>TRBJ1-5|NA|14|few|TRBV27
TGTGCCAGCAGTTCTCCGTATAGCAATCAGCCCCAGCATTTT
CASSSPYSNQPQHF
>TRBJ2-7|NA|14|NA|TRBV4-3
TGCGCCAGCAGCCAAGATCGACAAGTCCACGAGCAGTACTTC
CASSQDRQVHEQYF
>TRBJ2-3|TRBD2|16|NA|TRBV19
TGTGCCAGTAGTACGGGACTAGCGGGAGTTTCAGATACGCAGTATTTT
CASSTGLAGVSDTQYF
>TRBJ2-6|NA|16|few|TRBV13
TGTGCCAGCAGCTTAGGCCTTGACTCTGGGGCCAACGTCCTGACTTTC
CASSLGLDSGANVLTF
>TRBJ2-1|NA|16|few|TRBV9
TGTGCCAGCAGCGTAGGGCCCCCGAGCTCCTACAATGAGCAGTTCTTC
CASSVGPPSSYNEQFF
>TRBJ2-3|NA|21|NA|TRBV27
TGTGCCAGCAGTTTACATCTCTTACCCACACGTGTATCCAGCGGATCCCATGCGCAGTATTTT
CASSLHLLPTRVSSGSHAQYF
>TRBJ1-6|NA|18|NA|TRBV7-2
TGTGCCAGCAGCTTAGGATTTGGGGGGCGCTTGAGAATTTCACCCCTCCACTTT
CASSLGFGGRLRISPLHF
>TRBJ2-1|TRBD2|19|few|TRBV10-3
TGTGCCATCAGTGACTTGGGACTAGCGGGAGGGCCCTCCTACAATGAGCAGTTCTTC
CAISDLGLAGGPSYNEQFF
>TRBJ2-1|TRBD2|16|NA|TRBV4-2
TGTGCCAGCAGCCAAGGAAGACTAGCGGGAGCCAGTGAGCAGTTCTTC
CASSQGRLAGASEQFF
>TRBJ2-1|TRBD1|15|few|TRBV7-2
TGTGCCAGCAGCTTAGAGGGACAGGACTACAATGAGCAGTTCTTC
CASSLEGQDYNEQFF
>TRBJ2-6|NA|12|few|TRBV2
TGTGCCAGCAGCTACCCCGGGTCTTTTCCGACTTTC
CASSYPGSFPTF
>TRBJ2-3|NA|13|NA|TRBV6-6
TGTGCCAGCAGAAAACGGGACACAGATACGCAGTATTTT
CASRKRDTDTQYF
>TRBJ1-2|NA|14|NA|TRBV18
TGTGCCAGCTCACCACGACAGGAAAACTATGGCTACACCTTC
CASSPRQENYGYTF
>TRBJ2-2|NA|15|NA|TRBV7-2
TGTGCCAGCAGCTCACGTACCGCGTACACCGGGGAGCTGTTTTTT
CASSSRTAYTGELFF
>TRBJ2-3|NA|16|few|TRBV14
TGTGCCAGCAGCTCAACCGGGACTCACTGGACAGATACGCAGTATTTT
CASSSTGTHWTDTQYF
>TRBJ2-6|NA|14|many|TRBV29-1
TGCAGCGTTTCTACGGGCTCTGGGGCCAACGTCCTGACTTTC
CSVSTGSGANVLTF
>TRBJ2-4|NA|13|many|TRBV4-1
TGCGCCAGCAGCCCATGGGCAGGGGACATTCAGTACTTC
CASSPWAGDIQYF
>TRBJ1-3|NA|17|NA|TRBV5-4
TGTGCCAGCAGCGCCGGCACGAGGGCCAACTCTGGAAACACCATATATTTT
CASSAGTRANSGNTIYF
>TRBJ2-3|NA|13|NA|TRBV5-6
TGTGCCAGCAGCTTAGGGGGGAAAGATACGCAGTATTTT
CASSLGGKDTQYF
>TRBJ2-1|NA|15|few|TRBV6-6
TGTGCCAGCAGTTACTCTGCGGGTATTCACAATGAGCAGTTCTTC
CASSYSAGIHNEQFF
>TRBJ2-1|NA|15|NA|TRBV9
TGTGCCAGCAGCGTACAGGGGGGAACCTACAATGAGCAGTTCTTC
CASSVQGGTYNEQFF